The clone carrying this TCR beta chain has just a few counts. Its antigen is undetermined. The data were taken from a study of fetal regulatory T cell absence and autoimmunity. The overall study: Without clinical diabetes, IPEX patients showed exocrine pancreas autoimmunity.

This was a survey-level run. Profiled with immunoSEQ multiplex PCR; TCRdb holds only in-frame clones, not every one. This sample carries 95,000 to 100,000 clones, about three quarters of them seen once, and the ten largest clones take 1.5% to 2%. The CDR3 has 17 residues. Germline CDR1 and CDR2: ENHRY and SYGVKD. The V gene end was trimmed by 4 bases and the J gene end by 0 bases; junction bases not matched to a gene: 12. Study results and limitations: Compared with cord blood, pancreas showed oligoclonal TCR enrichment, some clones over 80-fold. TRB gene family usage was broadly similar in cord blood and pancreas.

The chain employs TRBV10-3 and TRBJ2-7; 7 bases agree with TRBD1. The clonotype comes from a male donor with IPEX syndrome. Sample: pancreas tissue. CDR3 sequence reads: CAISASRPGQSSYEQYF. For the CDR3, the DNA is TGTGCCATCAGTGCGTCTAGACCGGGACAGAGCTCCTACGAGCAGTACTTC.